This is a list of T cell receptor beta chains from one sample in a study of cytomegalovirus exposure and HLA in healthy donors. Here immunoSEQ multiplex PCR was the method, and the copy in TCRdb shows in-frame clones only, minus some. The sample holds approximately 100,000 clones, roughly 81% seen once. The specimen sequenced was PBMCs. The receptor set was obtained from a man aged 40-55 years in good health and CMV-seronegative. Each CDR3 is given with its conserved first and last residue. The D gene is left open where the match is weak. Only part of the rows carry a size: once, few, many, or a class if the clone is expanded.

- | TRBD2 | TRBJ2-3 | TRBV7-9 | TGTGCCAGCACACCGGGGGGGAGCACAGATACGCAGTATTTT | CASTPGGSTDTQYF
- | - | TRBJ1-1 | TRBV7-6 | TGTGCCAGCAGCCGAGGTATGAACACTGAAGCTTTCTTT | CASSRGMNTEAFF
- | - | TRBJ2-3 | TRBV5-1 | TGCGCCAGCAGCTCTCAAGGGAGCGGCACAGATACGCAGTATTTT | CASSSQGSGTDTQYF
- | TRBD2 | TRBJ2-1 | TRBV9 | TGTGCCAGCAGCGTAGCTCCAGCGGGGCTTGACAATGAGCAGTTCTTC | CASSVAPAGLDNEQFF
few | - | TRBJ1-2 | TRBV6-1 | TGTGCCAGCAGTGAAGCACCAGGGATAGGTGGCTACACCTTC | CASSEAPGIGGYTF
- | - | TRBJ2-6 | TRBV7-3 | TGTGCCAGCAGTCAAGGGAGCTCTGGGGCCAACGTCCTGACTTTC | CASSQGSSGANVLTF
- | TRBD2 | TRBJ2-3 | TRBV6-6 | TGTGCCAGCAGAAAACTAGCGGGGGGCCCAGATACGCAGTATTTT | CASRKLAGGPDTQYF
- | - | TRBJ1-2 | TRBV6-6 | TGTGCCATCGAGGGCCATTTCGGCTACACCTTC | CAIEGHFGYTF
few | TRBD1 | TRBJ2-2 | TRBV10-3 | TGTGCCATCACCGAGTACCTGAACAGGGGGCAGAGCACCGGGGAGCTGTTTTTT | CAITEYLNRGQSTGELFF
- | - | TRBJ2-5 | TRBV2 | TGTGCCAGCAGTGAACAGAAGACCCAGTACTTC | CASSEQKTQYF
- | TRBD1 | TRBJ1-1 | TRBV29-1 | TGCAGCGTCGCCCAGGGGGTTTACACTGAAGCTTTCTTT | CSVAQGVYTEAFF
- | TRBD1 | TRBJ1-1 | TRBV10-3 | TGTGCCATCAGTTCCGGGACAGGGGAGGTCTTT | CAISSGTGEVF
- | - | TRBJ2-7 | TRBV10-1 | TGCGCCAGCAGTGAACAACCTCAGGGATACGAGCAGTACTTC | CASSEQPQGYEQYF
few | TRBD1 | TRBJ1-1 | TRBV18 | TGTGCCAGCTCACCACAACAAGGGACAGTTGGTTGGGGAGCTTTCTTT | CASSPQQGTVGWGAFF
once | TRBD1 | TRBJ1-2 | TRBV5-8 | TGTGCCAGCAGCCCTCGGGACAGGGAGACAAAAGGCTACACCTTC | CASSPRDRETKGYTF
- | TRBD2 | TRBJ2-5 | TRBV7-2 | TGTGCCAGCAGCGACCGGGGGGGGGTTGAGACCCAGTACTTC | CASSDRGGVETQYF
- | - | TRBJ1-5 | TRBV18 | TGTGCCAGCTCACCCGCGAGACAATCAAAGCCCCAGCATTTT | CASSPARQSKPQHF